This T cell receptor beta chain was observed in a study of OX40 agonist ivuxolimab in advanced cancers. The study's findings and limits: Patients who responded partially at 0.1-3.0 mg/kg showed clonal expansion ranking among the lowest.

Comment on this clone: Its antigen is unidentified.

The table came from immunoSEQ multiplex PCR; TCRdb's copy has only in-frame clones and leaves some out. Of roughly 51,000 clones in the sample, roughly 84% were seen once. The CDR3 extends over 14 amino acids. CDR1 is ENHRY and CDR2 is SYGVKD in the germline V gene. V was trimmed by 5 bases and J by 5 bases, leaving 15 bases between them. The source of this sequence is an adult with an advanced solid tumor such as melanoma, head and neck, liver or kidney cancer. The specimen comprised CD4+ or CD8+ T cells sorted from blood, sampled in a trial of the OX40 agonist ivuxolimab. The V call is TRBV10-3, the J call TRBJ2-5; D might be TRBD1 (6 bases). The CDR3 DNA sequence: TGTGCCATCAGTAACGATTGGGGGCGTGAGACCCAGTACTTC. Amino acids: CAISNDWGRETQYF.